The text below deals with one TCR beta chain. The protocol was immunoSEQ multiplex PCR, while the TCRdb copy is restricted to in-frame clones and leaves out a portion. The repertoire consists of some 40,000 clones, with almost 95% occurring once and the leading ten covering around 0.33%. The CDR3 runs to 14 residues. Germline V lookup: CDR1 SNHLY, CDR2 FYNNEI. V was clipped by 11 bases and J by 0 bases, with 13 bases between them. The data originate from a study of T cell changes during pregnancy in multiple sclerosis. This receptor was obtained from a female donor with multiple sclerosis, enrolled in a pregnancy study. Sequencing used CD4+ T cells from peripheral blood mononuclear cells, obtained after pregnancy. The chain employs TRBV2 and TRBJ2-2; the D gene is possibly TRBD2 (6 bases). CDR3 protein: CAGSGTANTGELFF. CDR3 DNA: TGTGCCGGTTCCGGGACTGCGAACACCGGGGAGCTGTTTTTT.